The 26 T cell receptor beta chains given below trace back to one sample, sequenced in a study of CD8+CD57+ T cells in acquired aplastic anemia (dated by TCRdb to the late 2010s). Instrument on record: Illumina HiSeq 2000. Genomic DNA served as template for TCR beta VDJ combination and CDR3 sequence profiling. Using fastp trimming at Q25 and MiXCR clonotype assembly, TCRdb reanalyzed the public sequencing data and kept in-frame beta chains. Merged by CDR3 protein, the rows form single entries marked with the most common genes and DNA. The sample table shows fewer than 250,000 distinct CDR3 sequences, and around 59% are seen once. The ten largest clones represent approximately 15% of the sample. Input material: sorted CD4+, CD8+, or CD8+CD57+ T cells (not recorded which) from PBMCs. The receptor source for this set is a human donor in good health, serving as a control.

This clonotype has only a few counts. The chain joins TRBV28 to TRBJ2-5; 7 bases fit TRBD1. The CDR3 contains 14 residues. The germline V gene has CDR1 MDHEN and CDR2 SYDVKM. The J segment lost 2 bases and the V segment lost 3 bases, leaving 3 bases of the junction unmatched. Here the CDR3 DNA reads TGTGCCAGCAGTTTTGCCAGGGGGCAAGAGACCCAGTACTTC. This gives the protein CASSFARGQETQYF.

This clonotype was counted ten times or more. The J gene is TRBJ1-5, the V gene TRBV11-2; D might be TRBD1 (5 bases). Trimming removed 0 bases from V and 3 bases from J, with 9 bases in between. This CDR3 region has 15 residues. Per germline, CDR1 SGHAT and CDR2 FQNNGV. Here the CDR3 reads CASSLDREPNQPQHF. As DNA, the CDR3 is TGTGCCAGCAGCTTAGACAGGGAACCCAATCAGCCCCAGCATTTT.

This clonotype was counted at least ten times. The chain is built from TRBV27 and TRBJ2-7; the match to TRBD1 covers 8 bases. This CDR3 has 17 amino acids. V was pared by 3 bases and J by 4 bases, with 14 bases of the junction left unmatched. CDR1 and CDR2 (germline): MNHEY, SMNVEV (reference sequence). CDR3 protein: CASSLGPPGGASYEQYF. The CDR3 bases are TGTGCCAGCAGTTTGGGTCCCCCAGGGGGCGCGTCGTACGAGCAGTACTTC.

The rearrangement uses TRBV7-2 and TRBJ2-5; 13 nucleotides match TRBD2. Germline V gene data show CDR1 as SGHTA and CDR2 as FQGNSA. The V gene end was trimmed by 1 base and the J gene end by 1 base; junction bases not matched to a gene: 9. CDR3 size: 19 residues. DNA of the CDR3: TGTGCCAGCAGCTTAGGGCTACTAGCGGGGGGGCCTGGCCAAGAGACCCAGTACTTC. Its protein product is CASSLGLLAGGPGQETQYF. Looking up the rest from reference TRBV7-2 and TRBJ2-5 gives the full variable domain: GAGVSQSPSNKVTEKGKDVELRCDPISGHTALYWYRQSLGQGLEFLIYFQGNSAPDKSGLPSDRFSAERTGGSVSTLTIQRTQQEDSAVYLCASSLGLLAGGPGQETQYFGPGTRLLVL.

The chain carries TRBV6-5 and TRBJ2-5, with no clear D. The CDR3 covers 16 residues. CDR1 and CDR2 (germline): MNHEY, SVGAGI. Trimming shortened V by 0 bases and J by 7 bases, and 18 bases separated the two germline ends. This CDR3 reads CASSYSTLGVLRTQYF. In nucleotides, the CDR3 is TGTGCCAGCAGTTACTCGACCCTTGGGGTCCTACGGACCCAGTACTTC.

V and J are TRBV12-3 or TRBV12-4 and TRBJ2-2, with D unresolved. There are 14 residues in the CDR3. V lost 5 bases to trimming and J lost 2 bases, with 9 bases between them. CDR3 protein: CASSIKTNTGELFF. Here the CDR3 DNA reads TGTGCCAGCAGTATCAAGACAAACACCGGGGAGCTGTTTTTT.

With regard to this clonotype: One end of the junction fails to match germline, which may point to a read error. The chain carries TRBV7-9 and TRBJ1-5; weak D call: TRBD1 (6 bases). The CDR3 extends over 14 amino acids. The germline CDR1 and CDR2 sequences are SEHNR and FQNEAQ (reference sequence). CDR3 DNA sequence: TGCGCCAGCAGCCTCGGGGGGGGGCAAGAGACCCAGCATTTT. Translating it yields CASSLGGGQETQHF.

This clonotype was found many times. The rearrangement joins TRBV28 to TRBJ2-7; D unresolved. Germline V gene sequence: CDR1 MDHEN, CDR2 SYDVKM. The CDR3 loop spans 14 amino acids. Trimming took 6 bases from V and 2 from J, leaving 14 bases between them. Here the CDR3 DNA reads TGTGCCAGCAGACGCAACAAGGCCCCCTACGAGCAGTACTTC. Translated: CASRRNKAPYEQYF.

In the case of this clonotype: A much larger clone sits a single nucleotide away, making a read error possible. The J gene is TRBJ2-5, the V gene TRBV11-1; D is tentatively TRBD1 or TRBD2 (6 bases each). The CDR3 covers 12 residues. CDR1 and CDR2 (germline): SGHAT, FQDESV (reference sequence). Deletions cut 6 bases from V and 5 bases from J, with 10 bases between. This chain's CDR3 is CASSRGGETQYF. CDR3 nucleotides: TGTGCCAGCAGTAGAGGGGGGGAGACCCAGTACTTC.

This clonotype was detected once. V and J are TRBV7-2 and TRBJ2-4; 10 nucleotides match TRBD1. CDR1 and CDR2 from the germline V gene are SGHTA and FQGNSA. The CDR3 extends over 13 amino acids. V shed 5 bases and J 8 bases; nucleotides not matched to a gene: 3. CDR3 in amino acids: CASSPGQGDIQYF. The CDR3 coding sequence is TGTGCCAGCAGCCCCGGACAGGGGGACATTCAGTACTTC.

The chain combines TRBV5-5 with TRBJ1-5; 11 bases match TRBD1. The V gene's germline CDR1 is SGHKS and CDR2 YYEKEE (reference sequence). V trimming: 1 base; J trimming: 5 bases; junction bases outside the gene matches: 2. The CDR3 sequence is 15 residues long. CDR3 nucleotides: TGTGCCAGCAGCTTGCGGACAGGGGGCGATCAGCCCCAGCATTTT. Translated: CASSLRTGGDQPQHF.

This clonotype was seen a single time. This sequence joins TRBV15 and TRBJ2-3, with D maybe TRBD2 (6 bases). This CDR3 comprises 15 residues. The germline V gene encodes CDR1 LNHNV and CDR2 YYDKDF (reference sequence). The ends were cut back, 0 bases at V and 4 bases at J, with 11 bases in the middle. Here the CDR3 reads CATSRDRSSADTQYF. CDR3 DNA: TGTGCCACCAGCAGAGATCGATCTAGCGCAGATACGCAGTATTTT.

V usage is TRBV5-1 and J usage is TRBJ1-4; maybe TRBD1 (6 bases). Germline V CDR1 and CDR2: SGHRS, YFSETQ. V lost 4 bases and J 4 bases, leaving 11 bases between the germline ends. This CDR3 contains 14 residues. This chain's CDR3 is CASSQGGVNEKLFF. The CDR3 nucleotides are TGCGCCAGCAGCCAAGGGGGGGTTAATGAAAAACTGTTTTTT.

The rearrangement uses TRBV28 and TRBJ1-6; D is unclear. V lost 4 bases, J lost 10 bases, and 14 bases lay in between. The CDR3 runs to 14 residues. From germline, CDR1 is MDHEN and CDR2 SYDVKM. The chain's CDR3 is CASSYVGESSPLHF. CDR3 nucleotide sequence: TGTGCCAGCAGTTATGTGGGCGAGAGCTCACCCCTCCACTTT. Full variable domain (missing parts from reference TRBV28 and TRBJ1-6): DVKVTQSSRYLVKRTGEKVFLECVQDMDHENMFWYRQDPGLGLRLIYFSYDVKMKEKGDIPEGYSVSREKKERFSLILESASTNQTSMYLCASSYVGESSPLHFGNGTRLTVT.

V is TRBV6-5 and J is TRBJ1-4, with 8 bases lining up with TRBD1. The CDR3 contains 14 residues. The germline CDR1 and CDR2 sequences are MNHEY and SVGAGI. The J segment lost 10 bases and the V segment lost 6 bases, leaving 10 bases of the junction unmatched. The CDR3 region is CASRETGVYGKLFF. CDR3 nucleotides: TGTGCCAGCAGAGAGACAGGGGTTTATGGAAAACTGTTTTTT.

The rearrangement links TRBV20-1 to TRBJ1-5, with D perhaps matching TRBD1 (5 bases). Trimming removed 6 bases at V and 7 bases at J, with 19 bases between. The germline V gene encodes CDR1 DFQATT and CDR2 SNEGSKA (reference sequence). The CDR3 is made up of 14 amino acids. CDR3 nucleotide sequence: TGCAGTGCCCTGGGGGGTGAAGCCTGGCAGCCCCAGCATTTT. This translates into CSALGGEAWQPQHF.

The J gene is TRBJ1-4, the V gene TRBV7-2, with TRBD1 as a possible D gene (6 bases). Deletions cut 6 bases from V and 7 bases from J, with 18 bases between. Germline-derived CDR1 and CDR2 are SGHTA and FQGNSA. The CDR3 loop spans 15 amino acids. The CDR3 DNA reads as TGTGCCAGCAGTTTCGTAGGGGGGCATGGTGAAAAACTGTTTTTT. Its translation is CASSFVGGHGEKLFF.

The sample holds many counts of this clonotype. The chain employs TRBV7-2 and TRBJ1-2, with TRBD1 matching 8 bases. The ends lost 5 bases at V and 5 bases at J; junction bases unmatched: 7. The CDR3 extends over 14 amino acids. Germline CDR1 reads SGHTA; CDR2 reads FQGNSA. The CDR3 spells CASSPGQGLYGYTF. CDR3 nucleotide sequence: TGTGCCAGCAGCCCCGGACAGGGCTTATATGGCTACACCTTC.

This clonotype was found many times. The J gene is TRBJ2-7, the V gene TRBV28; 7 bases are shared with TRBD1. The germline CDR1 and CDR2 sequences are MDHEN and SYDVKM. CDR3 length: 15 residues. The J segment lost 3 bases and the V segment lost 5 bases, leaving 10 bases of the junction unmatched. The CDR3 DNA follows: TGTGCCAGCAGTCCCCACCGACAGGGCAACTACGAGCAGTACTTC. Protein product: CASSPHRQGNYEQYF. The full variable domain, with the rest looked up from reference TRBV28 and TRBJ2-7, is DVKVTQSSRYLVKRTGEKVFLECVQDMDHENMFWYRQDPGLGLRLIYFSYDVKMKEKGDIPEGYSVSREKKERFSLILESASTNQTSMYLCASSPHRQGNYEQYFGPGTRLTVT.

The count of this clonotype is one. This rearrangement joins TRBV7-2 to TRBJ2-1; D not certain. The CDR3 is 13 amino acids. The V and J ends lost 4 bases and 6 bases respectively, with 10 bases between them. Germline CDR1 reads SGHTA; CDR2 reads FQGNSA. Written as DNA, the CDR3 is TGTGCCAGCAGCTCTAGACCACCCAATGAGCAGTTCTTC. Translation gives CASSSRPPNEQFF.

In this sample, this clonotype turned up many times. The gene calls are TRBV20-1 and TRBJ1-5, with 11 bases identical to TRBD1. The CDR3 length is 15 residues. The trim removed 1 base at V and 7 bases at J, leaving 6 bases unmatched. Germline CDR1 DFQATT, CDR2 SNEGSKA (reference sequence). The CDR3 DNA reads as TGCAGTGCTAGAGTGGGGACAGGGGGAGGACAGCCCCAGCATTTT. Translating gives CSARVGTGGGQPQHF.

Many counts were recorded for this clonotype. The rearrangement joins TRBV7-2 to TRBJ2-1; no definite D call. V was clipped by 1 base and J by 15 bases, with 13 bases between them. This CDR3 has 12 amino acids. CDR1 and CDR2 from the germline V gene are SGHTA and FQGNSA. In DNA, the CDR3 is TGTGCCAGCAGCTTAGATTCAGTGGGAATGTTCTTC. Translated: CASSLDSVGMFF.

This clonotype was observed many times. This chain joins TRBV7-9 and TRBJ2-7; D may be TRBD2 (6 bases). Germline CDR1 reads SEHNR; CDR2 reads FQNEAQ (reference sequence). The V gene lost 3 bases and the J gene lost 5 bases, with 11 bases spanning the gap. The length of the CDR3 is 13 residues. In DNA form, the CDR3 reads TGTGCCAGCAGCTTCGTCGGGGGTAACGAGCAGTACTTC. Amino acids: CASSFVGGNEQYF.

The rearrangement links TRBV7-2 to TRBJ1-1, with D possibly TRBD1 on 6 matching bases. V was cut by 2 bases and J by 3 bases, with 10 bases left in between. CDR3 size: 14 residues. Looked up from germline, CDR1 is SGHTA and CDR2 is FQGNSA. In nucleotides, the CDR3 is TGTGCCAGCAGCTTAAGGACAGACGACACTGAAGCTTTCTTT. It yields the protein CASSLRTDDTEAFF.

CDR3 sequence (DNA): TGTGCCAGCAGCACGGGACAGGGGTACGAGCAGTACTTC. This codes for CASSTGQGYEQYF. The chain employs TRBV7-2 and TRBJ2-7; 10 bases map to TRBD1. V lost 5 bases to trimming and J lost 4 bases; unmatched junction nucleotides: 2. CDR1 is SGHTA and CDR2 is FQGNSA in the germline V gene. The CDR3 loop spans 13 amino acids. Together with reference TRBV7-2 and TRBJ2-7, the CDR3 gives the full variable domain: GAGVSQSPSNKVTEKGKDVELRCDPISGHTALYWYRQSLGQGLEFLIYFQGNSAPDKSGLPSDRFSAERTGGSVSTLTIQRTQQEDSAVYLCASSTGQGYEQYFGPGTRLTVT.

The chain employs TRBV9 and TRBJ2-1, with D unclear. This CDR3 region has 15 residues. Per the germline V gene, CDR1 is SGDLS and CDR2 is YYNGEE. Between the trimmed V and J ends, which lost 0 bases and 0 bases, there was a span of 7 bases. The CDR3 sequence is CASSVDTSSYNEQFF. CDR3 nucleotide sequence: TGTGCCAGCAGCGTAGACACGAGCTCCTACAATGAGCAGTTCTTC.